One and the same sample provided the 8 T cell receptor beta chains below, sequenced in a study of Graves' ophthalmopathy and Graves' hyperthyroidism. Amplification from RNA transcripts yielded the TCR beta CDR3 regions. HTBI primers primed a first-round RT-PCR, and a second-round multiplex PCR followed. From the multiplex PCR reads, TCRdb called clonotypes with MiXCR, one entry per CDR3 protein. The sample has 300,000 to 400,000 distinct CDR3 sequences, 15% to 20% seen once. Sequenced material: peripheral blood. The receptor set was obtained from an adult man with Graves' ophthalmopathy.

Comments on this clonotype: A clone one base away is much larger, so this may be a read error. The CDR3 coding sequence is TGTGCCCGGAATAGCGGGGGGGCGTACACCGGGGAGCTGTTTTTT. Amino acid sequence: CARNSGGAYTGELFF. This sequence joins TRBV30 and TRBJ2-2, with TRBD2 identical over 11 bases. The ends lost 8 bases at V and 3 bases at J; junction bases unmatched: 8. This CDR3 comprises 15 residues. From germline, CDR1 is GTSNPN and CDR2 SVGIG (reference sequence).

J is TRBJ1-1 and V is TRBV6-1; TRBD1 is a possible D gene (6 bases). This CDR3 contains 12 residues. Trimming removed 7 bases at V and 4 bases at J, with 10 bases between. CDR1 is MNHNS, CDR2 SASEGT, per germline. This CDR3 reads CASKQGPTEAFF. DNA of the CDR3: TGTGCCAGCAAACAGGGTCCCACTGAAGCTTTCTTT.

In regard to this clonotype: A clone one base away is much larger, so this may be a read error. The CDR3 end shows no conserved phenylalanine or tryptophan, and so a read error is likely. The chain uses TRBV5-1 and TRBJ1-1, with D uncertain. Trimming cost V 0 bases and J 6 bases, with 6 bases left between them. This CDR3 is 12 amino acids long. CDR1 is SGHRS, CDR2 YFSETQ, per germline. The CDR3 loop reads CASSLGLSEAFL. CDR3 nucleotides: TGCGCCAGCAGCTTGGGTCTCTCTGAAGCTTTCCTT.

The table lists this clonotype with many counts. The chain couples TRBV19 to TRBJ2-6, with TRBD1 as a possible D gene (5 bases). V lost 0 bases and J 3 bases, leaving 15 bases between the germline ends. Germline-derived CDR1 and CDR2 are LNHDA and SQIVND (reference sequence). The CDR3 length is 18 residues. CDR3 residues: CASSIDPAGPSGANVLTF. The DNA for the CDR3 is TGTGCCAGTAGTATAGATCCAGCAGGGCCGAGTGGGGCCAACGTCCTGACTTTC.

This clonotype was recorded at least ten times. CDR3 in DNA: TGTGCCAGCAAACAAATGTCCACAAGGGGGCAAGAGACCCAGTACTTC. Its protein product is CASKQMSTRGQETQYF. This chain connects TRBV7-2 to TRBJ2-5, with D possibly being TRBD1 (6 bases). The CDR3 runs to 16 residues. Per germline, CDR1 SGHTA and CDR2 FQGNSA. V was clipped by 7 bases and J by 2 bases, with 20 bases between them. Full variable domain (outside the CDR3, taken from reference TRBV7-2 and TRBJ2-5): GAGVSQSPSNKVTEKGKDVELRCDPISGHTALYWYRQSLGQGLEFLIYFQGNSAPDKSGLPSDRFSAERTGGSVSTLTIQRTQQEDSAVYLCASKQMSTRGQETQYFGPGTRLLVL.

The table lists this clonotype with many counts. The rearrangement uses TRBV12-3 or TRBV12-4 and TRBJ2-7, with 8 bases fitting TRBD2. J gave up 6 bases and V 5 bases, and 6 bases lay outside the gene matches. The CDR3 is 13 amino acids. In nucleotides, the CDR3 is TGTGCCAGCAGTCCTGGACGGGAGGGCGAGCAGTACTTC. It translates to CASSPGREGEQYF.

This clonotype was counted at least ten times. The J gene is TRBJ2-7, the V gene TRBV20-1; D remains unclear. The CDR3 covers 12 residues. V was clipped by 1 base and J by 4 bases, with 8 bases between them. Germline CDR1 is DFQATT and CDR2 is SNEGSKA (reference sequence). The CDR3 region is CSARVAQYEQYF. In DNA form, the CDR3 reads TGCAGTGCTAGAGTTGCTCAGTACGAGCAGTACTTC.

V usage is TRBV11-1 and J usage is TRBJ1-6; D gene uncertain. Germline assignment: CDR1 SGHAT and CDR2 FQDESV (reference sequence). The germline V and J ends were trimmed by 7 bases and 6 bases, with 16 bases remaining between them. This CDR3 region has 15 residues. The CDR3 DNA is TGTGCCAGCACCCGTCCGGGGAGCCTTAATTCACCCCTCCACTTT. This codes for CASTRPGSLNSPLHF.